The entry below gives a single TCR beta chain sequence along with its context. What it binds is unknown. The data originate from a study of cytomegalovirus exposure and HLA in healthy donors. With 5 bases clipped from V and 3 bases from J, the junction kept 10 bases outside the gene matches. CDR3 length equals 15 residues. CDR1 and CDR2 (germline): SGHAT, FQNNGV. Findings of the study overall: By HLA locus, TCR association rates varied in a later analysis, with DRB1 showing the most and HLA-C the fewest.

The primer mix had 60 Vbeta and 13 Jbeta primers. Repertoires were generated with immunoSEQ multiplex PCR, while TCRdb's copy carries only in-frame clones and drops some. Here the sample spans about 180,000 clones, approximately 80% being singletons. The genes are TRBV11-2 and TRBJ2-7; 7 positions agree with TRBD1. The clonotype originates from a girl aged 5 to 17 in good health and CMV-seropositive. The specimen sequenced was PBMCs. The CDR3 loop is CASSPTLTGSYEQYF. CDR3 nucleotides: TGTGCCAGCAGCCCGACCCTGACAGGGAGCTACGAGCAGTACTTC.